A selection of T cell receptor beta chains follows, all from one sample in a study of cytomegalovirus exposure and HLA in healthy donors. Here immunoSEQ multiplex PCR was the method, and the copy in TCRdb shows in-frame clones only, minus some. The table includes 100,000 to 150,000 clones, approximately 80% detected once. Sequenced sample: PBMCs. These receptor sequences come from a man aged 35 to 55 in good health and CMV-seronegative. CDR3s leave out the opening cysteine and the closing phenylalanine or tryptophan. Each record gives: clone size, J gene, V gene, CDR3 protein. Clone sizes are given selectively: once, few, many, or a class where the clone is expanded.

abundance: once; j_gene: TRBJ2-7; v_gene: TRBV5-5; CDR3aa: ASSLLRGNYEQY
abundance: .; j_gene: TRBJ2-5; v_gene: TRBV6-5; CDR3aa: ASSPWTGVPSEQY
abundance: .; j_gene: TRBJ1-1; v_gene: TRBV9; CDR3aa: ASSPQGSMPVEAF
abundance: .; j_gene: TRBJ1-3; v_gene: TRBV29-1; CDR3aa: SVASPHSSGNTIY
abundance: .; j_gene: .; v_gene: TRBV5-1; CDR3aa: ASRARLPAYEQY
abundance: .; j_gene: TRBJ2-6; v_gene: TRBV5-6; CDR3aa: ASSFGGSGANVLT
abundance: .; j_gene: .; v_gene: TRBV28; CDR3aa: GTRGPYEQY
abundance: once; j_gene: TRBJ2-1; v_gene: TRBV12-2; CDR3aa: ASRLGAGTGFVEQF
abundance: few; j_gene: TRBJ2-2; v_gene: TRBV9; CDR3aa: ASGWTGNTGELF
abundance: few; j_gene: TRBJ1-5; v_gene: TRBV7-9; CDR3aa: ASRSGENQPQH
abundance: .; j_gene: TRBJ2-2; v_gene: TRBV4-2; CDR3aa: ASSLGPGLAGGWGGELF
abundance: .; j_gene: TRBJ1-1; v_gene: TRBV25-1; CDR3aa: ASGSWSRDSNTLEAF
abundance: .; j_gene: TRBJ1-3; v_gene: TRBV18; CDR3aa: ASSPDGERSPLSGNTIY
abundance: .; j_gene: TRBJ1-1; v_gene: TRBV7-8; CDR3aa: ASSFGGTLEAF
abundance: few; j_gene: TRBJ1-4; v_gene: TRBV6-5; CDR3aa: ASSVGTGTEKLF
abundance: .; j_gene: TRBJ2-4; v_gene: TRBV5-8; CDR3aa: ASSLGTGKNIQY
abundance: once; j_gene: TRBJ2-1; v_gene: TRBV7-3; CDR3aa: ASSLGGVPYNEQF
abundance: .; j_gene: TRBJ2-2; v_gene: TRBV5-4; CDR3aa: ASSFLAGNLGGELF
abundance: .; j_gene: TRBJ2-7; v_gene: TRBV5-1; CDR3aa: ASSSWTGGFSEQY
abundance: .; j_gene: TRBJ2-5; v_gene: TRBV5-1; CDR3aa: ASSYGTSVQETQY
abundance: few; j_gene: TRBJ2-2; v_gene: TRBV7-9; CDR3aa: SSSFRRGVNTGELF
abundance: .; j_gene: TRBJ1-5; v_gene: TRBV19; CDR3aa: ASTGGQESSNQPQH
abundance: .; j_gene: TRBJ1-5; v_gene: TRBV6-5; CDR3aa: ASSLGAGNQPQH
abundance: .; j_gene: TRBJ2-1; v_gene: TRBV5-1; CDR3aa: ASSTSGNNNEQF